The 30 T cell receptor beta chains below come from one sample, sequenced in a study of blood T cell repertoires in COVID-19. Produced via immunoSEQ multiplex PCR; TCRdb's table is partial and in-frame only. Among about 180,000 clones listed, roughly 88% were seen once. The sample comprised peripheral blood. The receptor set was obtained from a human donor with active or convalescent COVID-19. The donor label of this sample is uncertain.

The chain employs TRBV7-2 and TRBJ1-6, with D possibly being TRBD1 (5 bases). The CDR3 covers 15 residues. Deletions cut 1 base from V and 8 bases from J, with 12 bases between. Germline V gene data show CDR1 as SGHTA and CDR2 as FQGNSA. CDR3 in amino acids: CASSLGWGADSPLHF. CDR3 nucleotide sequence: TGTGCCAGCAGCTTAGGCTGGGGCGCTGATTCACCCCTCCACTTT.

The chain carries TRBV6-5 and TRBJ1-5; 8 bases line up with TRBD1. This CDR3 spans 14 amino acids. V gave up 7 bases and J gave up 5 bases; unmatched junction bases: 7. Germline values: CDR1 MNHEY, CDR2 SVGAGI. CDR3 sequence: CASNRIQGDQPQHF. CDR3 coding DNA: TGTGCCAGCAACAGAATACAGGGGGATCAGCCCCAGCATTTT.

This chain joins TRBV11-3 and TRBJ2-4; 7 positions agree with TRBD2. CDR3 length: 14 amino acids. V gave up 0 bases and J gave up 9 bases; unmatched junction bases: 5. From germline, CDR1 is SGHNT and CDR2 YENEEA. CDR3 nucleotides: TGTGCCAGCAGCTTAGAGGGGCGCGGGGGCATTCAGTACTTC. Protein sequence: CASSLEGRGGIQYF.

V usage is TRBV2 and J usage is TRBJ1-5; 7 nucleotides align to TRBD1. Germline trimming cut 2 bases from V and 0 bases from J; bases unmatched to any gene: 4. The CDR3 runs 16 residues. Germline values: CDR1 SNHLY, CDR2 FYNNEI. The CDR3 nucleotides are TGTGCCAGCAGTGAAAGAGGGGGCTATAGCAATCAGCCCCAGCATTTT. Its translation is CASSERGGYSNQPQHF.

The chain has TRBV28 and TRBJ2-7, with TRBD2 as a possible D gene (6 bases). V gave up 4 bases and J gave up 2 bases, with 12 bases separating them. Germline CDR1 reads MDHEN; CDR2 reads SYDVKM. The CDR3 runs to 14 residues. This chain's CDR3 is CASSSNGGAYEQYF. CDR3 in DNA: TGTGCCAGCAGTTCCAACGGAGGGGCCTACGAGCAGTACTTC.

The rearrangement uses TRBV6-5 and TRBJ1-3; D uncertain. CDR3 length: 13 amino acids. The V gene's germline CDR1 is MNHEY and CDR2 SVGAGI. V was clipped by 8 bases and J by 4 bases, with 12 bases between them. DNA of the CDR3: TGTGCCAGCGAGACATTTGGGGGAAACACCATATATTTT. It is translated as CASETFGGNTIYF.

This rearrangement joins TRBV7-2 to TRBJ2-1; TRBD2 is a possible D gene (6 bases). V gave up 5 bases and J gave up 7 bases, with 12 bases separating them. CDR1 and CDR2 from the germline V gene are SGHTA and FQGNSA. The CDR3 contains 13 residues. The CDR3 DNA is TGTGCCAGCAGCGACCGCCGGGAGAATGAGCAGTTCTTC. Translated: CASSDRRENEQFF.

V gene TRBV9 combines with J gene TRBJ2-5; a possible D gene is TRBD2 (6 bases). Germline values: CDR1 SGDLS, CDR2 YYNGEE. Trimming shortened V by 0 bases and J by 5 bases, and 14 bases separated the two germline ends. The CDR3 is 15 amino acids. CDR3 sequence reads: CASSVVGGGGETQYF. Written as DNA, the CDR3 is TGTGCCAGCAGCGTAGTGGGTGGTGGGGGGGAGACCCAGTACTTC.

The chain has TRBV27 and TRBJ1-1, with D perhaps TRBD1 (6 bases). V was cut by 9 bases and J by 1 base, with 9 bases left in between. The CDR3 consists of 12 residues. Per the germline V gene, CDR1 is MNHEY and CDR2 is SMNVEV (reference sequence). Here the CDR3 DNA reads TGTGCCAGTGGACAGACGAACACTGAAGCTTTCTTT. Translated, it gives CASGQTNTEAFF.

This chain uses TRBV10-3 with TRBJ1-6, with 8 positions matching TRBD1. Germline values: CDR1 ENHRY, CDR2 SYGVKD. With 7 bases clipped from V and 11 bases from J, the junction kept 7 bases outside the gene matches. The CDR3 loop spans 13 amino acids. CDR3 region: CAITGGNHTPLHF. CDR3 coding DNA: TGTGCCATCACAGGGGGCAATCATACACCCCTCCACTTT.

The chain is built from TRBV28 and TRBJ1-2, with 7 bases lining up with TRBD1. Germline CDR1 is MDHEN and CDR2 is SYDVKM. Trimming took 7 bases from V and 4 from J; bases not matched to a gene: 9. The length of the CDR3 is 14 residues. CDR3 region: CASTDRFLLYGYTF. CDR3 DNA sequence: TGTGCCAGCACGGACAGGTTCCTTCTCTATGGCTACACCTTC.

V usage is TRBV19 and J usage is TRBJ2-3, with D possibly being TRBD1 (6 bases). This CDR3 is built from 20 residues. V gave up 2 bases and J gave up 2 bases, with 26 bases separating them. CDR1 is LNHDA, CDR2 SQIVND, per germline (reference sequence). The CDR3 DNA reads as TGTGCCAGTAGTATAACCGACAGGATGGTTGCCTATTCACTCACAGATACGCAGTATTTT. Protein: CASSITDRMVAYSLTDTQYF. Supplemented by reference TRBV19 and TRBJ2-3, the full variable domain reads DGGITQSPKYLFRKEGQNVTLSCEQNLNHDAMYWYRQDPGQGLRLIYYSQIVNDFQKGDIAEGYSVSREKKESFPLTVTSAQKNPTAFYLCASSITDRMVAYSLTDTQYFGPGTRLTVL.

Here the CDR3 reads CASSYSGAQGGYTF. The CDR3 nucleotides are TGTGCCAGCAGTTACTCAGGGGCACAGGGAGGCTACACCTTC. The V gene is TRBV6-6, the J gene TRBJ1-2, with D possibly matching TRBD1 (6 bases). Trimming stripped 0 bases from V and 8 bases from J, with 13 bases between. CDR1 and CDR2 (germline): MNHNY, SVGAGI (reference sequence). The CDR3 length is 14 residues.

This chain connects TRBV14 to TRBJ2-5; tentatively, D is TRBD1 (6 bases). This CDR3 comprises 16 residues. Germline V CDR1 and CDR2: SGHDN, FVKESK. V dropped 2 bases and J dropped 2 bases, with 15 bases sitting between them. The CDR3 sequence is CASSQNRAFFQETQYF. In DNA, the CDR3 is TGTGCCAGCAGCCAAAACAGGGCTTTCTTTCAAGAGACCCAGTACTTC. The full variable domain, completed using reference TRBV14 and TRBJ2-5, is EAGVTQFPSHSVIEKGQTVTLRCDPISGHDNLYWYRRVMGKEIKFLLHFVKESKQDESGMPNNRFLAERTGGTYSTLKVQPAELEDSGVYFCASSQNRAFFQETQYFGPGTRLLVL.

This clone was counted only a few times. The chain joins TRBV28 to TRBJ1-2; 7 bases are a match to TRBD1. The CDR3 loop spans 17 amino acids. After removal of 5 bases from V and 8 bases from J, the junction contained 20 bases not matched to a gene. In germline, CDR1 is MDHEN, CDR2 SYDVKM. The CDR3 region is CASSPPEGGAKNTGYTF. The CDR3 DNA reads TGTGCCAGCAGTCCCCCGGAAGGGGGCGCGAAGAATACAGGCTACACCTTC.

The chain combines TRBV7-6 with TRBJ2-7, with D possibly being TRBD2 (5 bases). The CDR3 is 13 amino acids. The V and J ends lost 5 bases and 4 bases respectively, with 12 bases between them. The germline CDR1 and CDR2 sequences are SGHVS and FNYEAQ. The CDR3 DNA reads as TGTGCCAGCAGCGCTGGGGAGACTTACGAGCAGTACTTC. Translating gives CASSAGETYEQYF.

In its sample, this clone was seen once. This specimen includes other DNA sequences encoding the same CDR3. CDR3 sequence (DNA): TGCGCCAGCAGCTTGGGGACAAATGAGCAGTTCTTC. Protein sequence: CASSLGTNEQFF. This chain joins TRBV5-1 and TRBJ2-1, with D perhaps matching TRBD1 (5 bases). The CDR3 length is 12 residues. Germline values: CDR1 SGHRS, CDR2 YFSETQ. V lost 0 bases and J 7 bases, leaving 5 bases between the germline ends.

The V gene is TRBV7-9, the J gene TRBJ2-4, with 10 bases matching TRBD1. V gave up 5 bases and J gave up 7 bases; unmatched junction bases: 8. Germline CDR1 reads SEHNR; CDR2 reads FQNEAQ (reference sequence). CDR3 length equals 15 residues. CDR3 residues: CASSPSGTGVNIQYF. DNA of the CDR3: TGTGCCAGCAGCCCCTCCGGGACAGGGGTTAACATTCAGTACTTC.

CDR3 residues: CASSSPTGASSPYEQYF. The CDR3, as DNA: TGTGCCAGTAGTAGCCCGACAGGGGCGTCTTCCCCCTACGAGCAGTACTTC. The chain uses TRBV19 and TRBJ2-7; 8 nucleotides line up with TRBD1. CDR1 is LNHDA, CDR2 SQIVND, per germline (reference sequence). There are 17 residues in the CDR3. J was trimmed by 2 bases and V by 4 bases; bases with no gene match: 13.

V gene TRBV28 combines with J gene TRBJ2-3; the D gene is possibly TRBD2 (11 bases). Between the trimmed V and J ends, which lost 7 bases and 2 bases, there was a span of 43 bases. The CDR3 totals 24 residues. The germline V gene has CDR1 MDHEN and CDR2 SYDVKM. As DNA, the CDR3 is TGTGCCAGCACCCCGATCCTGGGACAGGGGCCCTCCGGGACTAGCGGTTTCTCCACAGATACGCAGTATTTT. It codes for CASTPILGQGPSGTSGFSTDTQYF.

V usage is TRBV20-1 and J usage is TRBJ2-3; TRBD2 matches 13 bases. The V segment lost 3 bases and the J segment 2 bases; nucleotides outside the gene matches: 14. The CDR3 spans 19 residues. Germline V gives CDR1 DFQATT, CDR2 SNEGSKA (reference sequence). CDR3 nucleotides: TGCAGTGCTAGTTCGCCACTAGCGGGAGGGCGGGGGTACACAGATACGCAGTATTTT. This codes for CSASSPLAGGRGYTDTQYF.

The V call is TRBV5-1, the J call TRBJ2-7; 8 bases match TRBD1. After removal of 4 bases from V and 6 bases from J, the junction contained 9 bases not matched to a gene. The germline CDR1 and CDR2 sequences are SGHRS and YFSETQ. The CDR3 has 14 residues. The CDR3: CASSTGQGSFEQYF. In DNA, the CDR3 is TGCGCCAGCAGCACAGGACAGGGCTCTTTCGAGCAGTACTTC.

The rearrangement links TRBV27 to TRBJ2-7; no definite D call. The CDR3 has 15 residues. Trimming shortened V by 4 bases and J by 1 base, and 14 bases separated the two germline ends. CDR1 is MNHEY, CDR2 SMNVEV, per germline (reference sequence). The CDR3 DNA reads as TGTGCCAGCAGTTCCCGGCAGGCCCAATCCTACGAGCAGTACTTC. Translating it yields CASSSRQAQSYEQYF.

The genes are TRBV7-9 and TRBJ2-1, with 10 bases identical to TRBD2. CDR1 is SEHNR, CDR2 FQNEAQ, per germline (reference sequence). With 6 bases clipped from V and 5 bases from J, the junction kept 7 bases outside the gene matches. The CDR3 loop spans 15 amino acids. The CDR3 loop reads CASSLASGSDNEQFF. DNA of the CDR3: TGTGCCAGCAGTCTAGCTAGCGGGAGTGACAATGAGCAGTTCTTC. Together with reference TRBV7-9 and TRBJ2-1, the CDR3 gives the full variable domain: DTGVSQNPRHKITKRGQNVTFRCDPISEHNRLYWYRQTLGQGPEFLTYFQNEAQLEKSRLLSDRFSAERPKGSFSTLEIQRTEQGDSAMYLCASSLASGSDNEQFFGPGTRLTVL.

The J gene is TRBJ1-2, the V gene TRBV18, with 8 bases identical to TRBD1. This CDR3 contains 14 residues. CDR1 and CDR2 (germline): KGHSH, LQKENI. The trim removed 6 bases at V and 4 bases at J, leaving 7 bases unmatched. Written as DNA, the CDR3 is TGTGCCAGCTCCCAGGGACAGGTCCCCTATGGCTACACCTTC. This encodes CASSQGQVPYGYTF.

This chain connects TRBV12-3 or TRBV12-4 to TRBJ2-3, with D uncertain. This CDR3 spans 13 amino acids. V lost 7 bases, J lost 2 bases, and 10 bases lay in between. CDR3 sequence reads: CASTPHITDTQYF. The CDR3 region has the DNA TGTGCCAGCACCCCCCACATCACAGATACGCAGTATTTT.

The chain joins TRBV6-6 to TRBJ2-7; tentative D call: TRBD2 (5 bases). Germline V CDR1 and CDR2: MNHNY, SVGAGI (reference sequence). This CDR3 has 13 amino acids. With 2 bases removed from V and 1 base from J, the gap between germline ends came to 6 bases. CDR3 loop: CASSYGLSYEQYF. CDR3 in DNA: TGTGCCAGCAGTTACGGACTTTCCTACGAGCAGTACTTC.

The chain joins TRBV3-1 (or the pseudogene TRBV3-2) to TRBJ1-4; 9 nucleotides agree with TRBD1. V lost 9 bases and J lost 4; bases outside the gene matches: 3. The CDR3 runs to 13 residues. Germline assignment: CDR1 LGHDT and CDR2 YNNKEL (reference sequence). Written as DNA, the CDR3 is TGTGCCAGTCAGGACAGGGGTAATGAAAAACTGTTTTTT. Its protein is CASQDRGNEKLFF.

The genes are TRBV9 and TRBJ1-2, with a weak D call TRBD1 (5 bases). This CDR3 contains 13 residues. V lost 4 bases and J 4 bases, leaving 11 bases between the germline ends. CDR1 SGDLS and CDR2 YYNGEE come from the germline V gene. The CDR3 region has the DNA TGTGCCAGCAGCAAAGACAGTGCCTATGGCTACACCTTC. Amino acid sequence: CASSKDSAYGYTF.

This chain links TRBV21-1 with TRBJ2-3; TRBD2, the table's D call, lacks a check against the DNA. TRBV21-1 is a pseudogene locus. This CDR3 is 15 amino acids long. In DNA form, the CDR3 reads TGTGCCAGCAGCCCCCTAGCGGAGATACCAGATACGCAGTATTTT. It specifies CASSPLAEIPDTQYF.